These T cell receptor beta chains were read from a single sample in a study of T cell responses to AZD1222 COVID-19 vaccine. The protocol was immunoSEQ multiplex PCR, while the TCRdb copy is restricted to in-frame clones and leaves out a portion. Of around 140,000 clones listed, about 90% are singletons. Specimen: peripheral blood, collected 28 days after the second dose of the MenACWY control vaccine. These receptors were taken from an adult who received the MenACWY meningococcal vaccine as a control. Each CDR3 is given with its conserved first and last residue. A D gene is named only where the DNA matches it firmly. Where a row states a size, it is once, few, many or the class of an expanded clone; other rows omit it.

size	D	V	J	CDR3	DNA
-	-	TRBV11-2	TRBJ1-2	CASSHTLGYGYTF	TGTGCCAGCAGCCATACCCTGGGCTATGGCTACACCTTC
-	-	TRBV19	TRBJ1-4	CASSASGPDEKLFF	TGTGCCAGTAGTGCTAGCGGACCTGATGAAAAACTGTTTTTT
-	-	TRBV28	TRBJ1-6	CASSPSYNSPLHF	TGTGCCAGCTCCCCCTCCTATAATTCACCCCTCCACTTT
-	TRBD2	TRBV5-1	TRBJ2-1	CASSLAGDLYNEQFF	TGCGCCAGCAGCTTAGCGGGGGACCTCTACAATGAGCAGTTCTTC
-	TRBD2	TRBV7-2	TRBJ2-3	CASRTSGGSTDTQYF	TGTGCCAGTAGGACTAGCGGGGGGTCCACAGATACGCAGTATTTT
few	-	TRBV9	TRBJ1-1	CASSVAPNTEAFF	TGTGCCAGCAGCGTAGCTCCGAACACTGAAGCTTTCTTT
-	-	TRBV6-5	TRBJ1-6	CASSLQGGNSPLHF	TGTGCCAGCAGTCTACAGGGAGGGAATTCACCCCTCCACTTT
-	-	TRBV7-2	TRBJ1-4	CASSLDRQGNEKLFF	TGTGCCAGCAGCTTAGATCGTCAGGGGAACGAAAAACTGTTTTTT
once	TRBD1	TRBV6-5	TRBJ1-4	CASRRTDRGNEKLFF	TGTGCCAGCAGGCGGACGGACAGGGGTAATGAAAAACTGTTTTTT
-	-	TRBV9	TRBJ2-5	CASSVVLRVQETQYF	TGTGCCAGCAGCGTAGTTCTTCGAGTCCAAGAGACCCAGTACTTC
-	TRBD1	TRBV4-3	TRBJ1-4	CASSYGTGANEKLFF	TGCGCCAGCAGCTATGGGACAGGGGCCAATGAAAAACTGTTTTTT
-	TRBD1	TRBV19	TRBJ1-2	CASSTGTGGNYGYTF	TGTGCCAGTAGTACCGGGACAGGTGGAAACTATGGCTACACCTTC
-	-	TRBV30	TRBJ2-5	CAWSVRSRETQYF	TGTGCCTGGAGTGTACGAAGTAGAGAGACCCAGTACTTC
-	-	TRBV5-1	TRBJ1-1	CASTHGGGVTEAFF	TGCGCCAGCACCCATGGGGGGGGAGTTACTGAAGCTTTCTTT
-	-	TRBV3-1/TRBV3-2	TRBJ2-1	CASNPPMGADENEQFF	TGTGCCAGCAACCCCCCCATGGGGGCGGACGAGAATGAGCAGTTCTTC
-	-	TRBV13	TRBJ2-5	CASTQADTVKTQYF	TGTGCCAGCACCCAGGCGGATACGGTGAAGACCCAGTACTTC
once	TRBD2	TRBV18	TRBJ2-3	CASSPNSGQLSTDTQYF	TGTGCCAGCTCACCGAATAGCGGGCAACTAAGCACAGATACGCAGTATTTT
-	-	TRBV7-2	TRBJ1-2	CASSPPGADGYTF	TGTGCCAGCAGCCCCCCGGGGGCGGATGGCTACACCTTC
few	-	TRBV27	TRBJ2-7	CASSLSVAGRYEQYF	TGTGCCAGCAGTTTATCGGTGGCAGGGAGGTACGAGCAGTACTTC
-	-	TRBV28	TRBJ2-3	CASSLGREDTQYF	TGTGCCAGCAGTTTAGGAAGGGAGGATACGCAGTATTTT
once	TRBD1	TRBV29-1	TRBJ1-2	CSVEDTGTGPGYTF	TGCAGCGTTGAAGACACCGGGACAGGGCCTGGCTACACCTTC
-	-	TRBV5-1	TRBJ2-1	CASSLAAGSFIYEQFF	TGCGCCAGCAGCTTGGCGGCAGGGTCCTTTATCTATGAGCAGTTCTTC
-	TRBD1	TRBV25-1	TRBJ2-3	CASSEDRGPSTDTQYF	TGTGCCAGCAGTGAGGACAGGGGACCAAGCACAGATACGCAGTATTTT
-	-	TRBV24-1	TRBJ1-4	CATSDPGEKLFF	TGTGCCACCAGTGATCCTGGGGAAAAACTGTTTTTT
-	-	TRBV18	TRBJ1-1	CASSEQTEAFF	TGTGCCAGCTCCGAACAGACTGAAGCTTTCTTT
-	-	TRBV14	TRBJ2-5	CASSPPGDPHQYF	TGTGCCAGCAGCCCCCCGGGAGACCCCCACCAGTACTTC
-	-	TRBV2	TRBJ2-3	CASSGGGDTQYF	TGTGCCAGCAGTGGGGGTGGAGATACGCAGTATTTT
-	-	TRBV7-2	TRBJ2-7	CASSLALTNYEQYF	TGTGCCAGCAGCTTAGCACTGACAAACTACGAGCAGTACTTC
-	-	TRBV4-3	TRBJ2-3	CASSQWGQTDTQYF	TGCGCCAGCAGCCAATGGGGGCAAACAGATACGCAGTATTTT
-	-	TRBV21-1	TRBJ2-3	CASSNKRLAAEPDTQYF	TGTGCCAGCAGCAACAAAAGACTAGCGGCGGAACCAGATACGCAGTATTTT
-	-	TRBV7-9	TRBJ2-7	CASSLDPHGEQYF	TGTGCCAGCAGCTTAGATCCGCACGGGGAGCAGTACTTC
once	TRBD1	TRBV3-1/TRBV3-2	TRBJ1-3	CASSPTRGHGNTIYF	TGTGCCAGCAGCCCCACGAGGGGGCATGGAAACACCATATATTTT
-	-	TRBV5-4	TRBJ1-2	CASSLDRVYGYTF	TGTGCCAGCAGCTTGGACAGGGTCTATGGCTACACCTTC
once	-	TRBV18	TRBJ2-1	CASSPLNRFHEQFF	TGTGCCAGCTCACCACTGAACAGGTTCCATGAGCAGTTCTTC
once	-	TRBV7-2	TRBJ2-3	CASSLMSYGGDTQYF	TGTGCCAGCAGCTTAATGTCGTACGGCGGCGATACGCAGTATTTT
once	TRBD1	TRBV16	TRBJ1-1	CASSQSGTGNTEAFF	TGTGCCAGCAGCCAATCCGGGACAGGGAACACTGAAGCTTTCTTT
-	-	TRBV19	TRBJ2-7	CASSIGARTYEQYF	TGTGCCAGTAGTATCGGCGCCAGAACCTACGAGCAGTACTTC
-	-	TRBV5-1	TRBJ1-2	CASSLGTESGGYTF	TGCGCCAGCAGCTTAGGGACTGAATCGGGTGGCTACACCTTC
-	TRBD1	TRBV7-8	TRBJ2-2	CASSRAGQGSGELFF	TGTGCCAGCAGCCGAGCGGGACAGGGGTCCGGGGAGCTGTTTTTT
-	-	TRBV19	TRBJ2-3	CASSAGHSDTQYF	TGTGCCAGTAGTGCGGGACACTCAGATACGCAGTATTTT